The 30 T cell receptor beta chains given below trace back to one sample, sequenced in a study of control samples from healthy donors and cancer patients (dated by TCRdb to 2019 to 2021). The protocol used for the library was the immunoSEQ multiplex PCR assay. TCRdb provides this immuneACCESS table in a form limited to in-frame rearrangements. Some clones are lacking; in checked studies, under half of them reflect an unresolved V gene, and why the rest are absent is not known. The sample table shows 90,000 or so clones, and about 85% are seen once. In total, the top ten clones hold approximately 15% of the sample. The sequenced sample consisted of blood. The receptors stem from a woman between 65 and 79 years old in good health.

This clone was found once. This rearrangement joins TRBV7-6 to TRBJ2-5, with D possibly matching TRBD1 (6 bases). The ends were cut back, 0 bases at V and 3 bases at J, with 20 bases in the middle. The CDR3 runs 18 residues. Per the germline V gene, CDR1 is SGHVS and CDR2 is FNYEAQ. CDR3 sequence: CASSLAVSPGTPKETQYF. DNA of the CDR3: TGTGCCAGCAGCTTAGCAGTCTCTCCCGGGACACCCAAAGAGACCCAGTACTTC.

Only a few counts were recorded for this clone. This CDR3 is CASSFRDRTTGELFF. CDR3 coding DNA: TGTGCCAGCAGTTTCCGGGACCGAACGACCGGGGAGCTGTTTTTT. The chain couples TRBV25-1 to TRBJ2-2; D may correspond to TRBD1 or TRBD2 (5 bases each). This CDR3 spans 15 amino acids. Germline V gives CDR1 MGHDK, CDR2 SYGVNS. V was clipped by 5 bases and J by 5 bases, with 15 bases between them.

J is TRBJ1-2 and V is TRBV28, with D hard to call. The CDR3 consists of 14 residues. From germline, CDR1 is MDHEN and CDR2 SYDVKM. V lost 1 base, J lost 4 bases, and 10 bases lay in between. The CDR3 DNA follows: TGTGCCAGCAGTTTATCTAGAGGATCCTATGGCTACACCTTC. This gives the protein CASSLSRGSYGYTF.

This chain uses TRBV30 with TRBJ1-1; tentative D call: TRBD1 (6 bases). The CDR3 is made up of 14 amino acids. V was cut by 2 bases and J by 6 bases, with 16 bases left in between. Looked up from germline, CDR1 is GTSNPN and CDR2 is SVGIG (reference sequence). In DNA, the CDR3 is TGTGCCTGGAGTCGAGGGGGTCGAAGTGCTGAAGCTTTCTTT. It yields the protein CAWSRGGRSAEAFF.

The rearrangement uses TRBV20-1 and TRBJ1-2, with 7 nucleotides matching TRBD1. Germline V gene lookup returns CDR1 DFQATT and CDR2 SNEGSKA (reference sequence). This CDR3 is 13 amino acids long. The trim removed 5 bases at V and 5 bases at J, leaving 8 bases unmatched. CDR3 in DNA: TGCAGTGCTGGTGGGGGACAGCGTTATGGCTACACCTTC. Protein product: CSAGGGQRYGYTF.

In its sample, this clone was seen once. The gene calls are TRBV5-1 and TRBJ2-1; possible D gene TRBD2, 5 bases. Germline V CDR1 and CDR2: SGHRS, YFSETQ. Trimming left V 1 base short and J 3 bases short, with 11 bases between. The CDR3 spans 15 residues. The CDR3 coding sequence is TGCGCCAGCAGCTTGAGGAGGTCCGGCTACAATGAGCAGTTCTTC. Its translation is CASSLRRSGYNEQFF.

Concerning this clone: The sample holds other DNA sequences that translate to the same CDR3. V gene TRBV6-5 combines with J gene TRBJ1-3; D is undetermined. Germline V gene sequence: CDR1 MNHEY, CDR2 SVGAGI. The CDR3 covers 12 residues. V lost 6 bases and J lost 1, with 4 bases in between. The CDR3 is CASRASGNTIYF. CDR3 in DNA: TGTGCCAGCAGGGCGTCTGGAAACACCATATATTTT.

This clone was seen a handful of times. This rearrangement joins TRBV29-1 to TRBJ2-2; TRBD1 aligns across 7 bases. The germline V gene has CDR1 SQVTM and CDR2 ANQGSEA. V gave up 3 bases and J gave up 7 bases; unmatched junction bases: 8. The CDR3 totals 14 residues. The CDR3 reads CSVDRTGSGGELFF. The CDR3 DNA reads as TGCAGCGTTGATCGGACAGGAAGCGGCGGGGAGCTGTTTTTT.

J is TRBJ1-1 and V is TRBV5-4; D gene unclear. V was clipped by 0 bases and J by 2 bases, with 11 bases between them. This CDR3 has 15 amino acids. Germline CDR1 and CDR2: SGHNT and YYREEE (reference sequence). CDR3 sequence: CASSLDTQINTEAFF. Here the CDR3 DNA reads TGTGCCAGCAGCTTGGATACACAGATAAACACTGAAGCTTTCTTT.

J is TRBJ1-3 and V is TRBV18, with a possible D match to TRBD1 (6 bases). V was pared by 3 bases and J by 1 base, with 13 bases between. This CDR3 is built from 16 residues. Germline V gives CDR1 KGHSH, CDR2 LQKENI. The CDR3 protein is CASSPQQGLSGNTIYF. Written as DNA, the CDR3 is TGTGCCAGCTCACCTCAACAGGGTCTTTCTGGAAACACCATATATTTT.

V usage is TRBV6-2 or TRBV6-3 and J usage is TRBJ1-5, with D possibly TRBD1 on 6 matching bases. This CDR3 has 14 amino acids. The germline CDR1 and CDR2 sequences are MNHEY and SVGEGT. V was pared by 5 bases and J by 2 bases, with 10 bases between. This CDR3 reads CASSETGGNQPQHF. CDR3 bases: TGTGCCAGCAGTGAGACAGGCGGCAATCAGCCCCAGCATTTT.

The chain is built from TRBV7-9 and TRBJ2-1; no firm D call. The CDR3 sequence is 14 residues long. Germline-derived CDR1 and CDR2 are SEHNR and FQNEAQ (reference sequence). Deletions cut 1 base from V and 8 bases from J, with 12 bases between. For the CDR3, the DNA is TGTGCCAGCAGCTTAGTTTCTCCCGTGGATGAGCAGTTCTTC. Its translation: CASSLVSPVDEQFF.

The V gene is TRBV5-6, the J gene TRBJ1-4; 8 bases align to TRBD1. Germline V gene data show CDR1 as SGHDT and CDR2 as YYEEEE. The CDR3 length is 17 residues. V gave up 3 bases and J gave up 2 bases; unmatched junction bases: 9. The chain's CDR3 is CASSSRTGRATNEKLFF. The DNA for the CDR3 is TGTGCCAGCAGCTCGCGGACAGGGCGGGCGACTAATGAAAAACTGTTTTTT.

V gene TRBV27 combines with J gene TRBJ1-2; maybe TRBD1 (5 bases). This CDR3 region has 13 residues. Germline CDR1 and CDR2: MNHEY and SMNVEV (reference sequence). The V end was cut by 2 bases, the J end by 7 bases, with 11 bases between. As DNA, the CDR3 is TGTGCCAGCAGTTTAGCCCGGCAGGGTGGCTACACCTTC. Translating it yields CASSLARQGGYTF.

The CDR3 DNA is TGTGCCAGCAGGACCGGGGACCGCTCTGGAAACACCATATATTTT. Encoded protein: CASRTGDRSGNTIYF. The chain employs TRBV28 and TRBJ1-3, with D possibly being TRBD1 (5 bases). The CDR3 covers 15 residues. The V end was cut by 6 bases, the J end by 0 bases, with 12 bases between. Germline loops: CDR1 MDHEN, CDR2 SYDVKM.

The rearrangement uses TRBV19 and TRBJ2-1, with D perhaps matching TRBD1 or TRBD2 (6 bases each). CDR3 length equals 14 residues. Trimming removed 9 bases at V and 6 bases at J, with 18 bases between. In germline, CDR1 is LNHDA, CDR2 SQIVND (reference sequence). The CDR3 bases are TGTGCCAGCCGAAGGGGGGATCCCTCCAATGAGCAGTTCTTC. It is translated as CASRRGDPSNEQFF.

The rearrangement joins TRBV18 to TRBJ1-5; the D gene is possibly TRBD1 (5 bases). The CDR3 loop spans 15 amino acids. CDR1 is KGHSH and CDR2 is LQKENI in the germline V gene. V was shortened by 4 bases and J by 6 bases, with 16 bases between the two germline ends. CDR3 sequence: CASSLQGAQSQPQHF. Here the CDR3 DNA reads TGTGCCAGCTCACTCCAGGGAGCGCAAAGTCAGCCCCAGCATTTT.

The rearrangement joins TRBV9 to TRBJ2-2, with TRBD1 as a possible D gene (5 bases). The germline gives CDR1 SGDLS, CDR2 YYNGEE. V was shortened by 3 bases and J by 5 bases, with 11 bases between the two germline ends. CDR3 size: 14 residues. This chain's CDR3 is CASSGTRVTGELFF. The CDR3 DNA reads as TGTGCCAGCAGCGGCACCAGGGTAACCGGGGAGCTGTTTTTT.

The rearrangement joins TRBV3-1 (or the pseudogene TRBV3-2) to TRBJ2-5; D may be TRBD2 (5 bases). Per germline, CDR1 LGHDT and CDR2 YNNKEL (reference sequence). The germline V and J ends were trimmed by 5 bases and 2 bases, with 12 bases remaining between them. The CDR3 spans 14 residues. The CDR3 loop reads CASSTRARQETQYF. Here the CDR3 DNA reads TGTGCCAGCAGCACGCGGGCCAGACAAGAGACCCAGTACTTC.

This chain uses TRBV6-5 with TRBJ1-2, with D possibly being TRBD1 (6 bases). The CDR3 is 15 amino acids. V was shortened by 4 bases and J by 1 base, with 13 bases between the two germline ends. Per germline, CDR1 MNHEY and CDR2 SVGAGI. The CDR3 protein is CASSSRTVNNYGYTF. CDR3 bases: TGTGCCAGCAGTTCCCGGACAGTAAATAACTATGGCTACACCTTC.

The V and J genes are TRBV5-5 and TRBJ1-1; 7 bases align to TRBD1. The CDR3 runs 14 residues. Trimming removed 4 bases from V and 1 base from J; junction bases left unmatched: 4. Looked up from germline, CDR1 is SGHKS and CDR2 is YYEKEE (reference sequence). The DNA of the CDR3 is TGTGCCAGCAGCGTCGGGACAGCGAACACTGAAGCTTTCTTT. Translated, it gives CASSVGTANTEAFF.

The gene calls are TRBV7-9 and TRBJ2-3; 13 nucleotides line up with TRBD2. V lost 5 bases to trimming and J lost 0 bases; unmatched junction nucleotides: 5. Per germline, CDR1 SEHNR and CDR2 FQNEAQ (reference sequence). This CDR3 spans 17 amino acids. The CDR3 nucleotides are TGTGCCAGCAGCCGGACTAGCGGGGGCACTAGCACAGATACGCAGTATTTT. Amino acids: CASSRTSGGTSTDTQYF.

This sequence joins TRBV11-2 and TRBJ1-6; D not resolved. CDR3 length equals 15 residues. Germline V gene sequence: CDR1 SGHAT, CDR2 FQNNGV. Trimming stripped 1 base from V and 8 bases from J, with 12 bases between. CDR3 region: CASSLGTRLYSPLHF. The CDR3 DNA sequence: TGTGCCAGCAGCTTAGGGACCCGGCTGTATTCACCCCTCCACTTT.

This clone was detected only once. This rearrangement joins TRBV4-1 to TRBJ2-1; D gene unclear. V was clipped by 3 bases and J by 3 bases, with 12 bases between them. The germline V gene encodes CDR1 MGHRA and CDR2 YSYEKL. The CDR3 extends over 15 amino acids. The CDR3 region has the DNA TGCGCCAGCAGCCACTCGGACCCTAGCTACAATGAGCAGTTCTTC. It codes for CASSHSDPSYNEQFF.

The CDR3 is CASSPPTAFF. For the CDR3, the DNA is TGTGCCAGCAGCCCTCCTACTGCTTTCTTT. J is TRBJ1-1 and V is TRBV11-1; D unclear. V was cut by 5 bases and J by 11 bases, with 9 bases left in between. This CDR3 is built from 10 residues. Germline CDR1 is SGHAT and CDR2 is FQDESV (reference sequence). Full variable domain (remainder filled in from reference TRBV11-1 and TRBJ1-1): EAEVAQSPRYKITEKSQAVAFWCDPISGHATLYWYRQILGQGPELLVQFQDESVVDDSQLPKDRFSAERLKGVDSTLKIQPAELGDSAMYLCASSPPTAFFGQGTRLTVV.

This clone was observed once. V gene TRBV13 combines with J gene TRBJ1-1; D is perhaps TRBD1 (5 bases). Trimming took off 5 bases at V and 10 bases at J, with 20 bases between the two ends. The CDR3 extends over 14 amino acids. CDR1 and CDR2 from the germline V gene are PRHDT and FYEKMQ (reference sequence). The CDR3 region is CASSPTGTSKAAFF. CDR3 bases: TGTGCCAGCAGCCCAACCGGGACTAGCAAGGCAGCTTTCTTT. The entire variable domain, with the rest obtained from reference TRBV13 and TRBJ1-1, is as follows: AAGVIQSPRHLIKEKRETATLKCYPIPRHDTVYWYQQGPGQDPQFLISFYEKMQSDKGSIPDRFSAQQFSDYHSELNMSSLELGDSALYFCASSPTGTSKAAFFGQGTRLTVV.

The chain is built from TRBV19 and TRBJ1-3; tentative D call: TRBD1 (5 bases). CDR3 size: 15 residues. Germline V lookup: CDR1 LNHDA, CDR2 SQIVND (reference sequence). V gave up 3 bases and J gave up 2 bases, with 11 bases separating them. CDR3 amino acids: CASSMAGRTGNTIYF. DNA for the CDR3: TGTGCCAGTAGTATGGCAGGGCGAACTGGAAACACCATATATTTT.

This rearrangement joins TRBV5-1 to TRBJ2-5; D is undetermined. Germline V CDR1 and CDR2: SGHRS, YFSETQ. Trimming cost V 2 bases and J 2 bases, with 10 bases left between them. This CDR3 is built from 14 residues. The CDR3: CASSFGELQETQYF. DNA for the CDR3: TGCGCCAGCAGCTTTGGAGAACTTCAAGAGACCCAGTACTTC.

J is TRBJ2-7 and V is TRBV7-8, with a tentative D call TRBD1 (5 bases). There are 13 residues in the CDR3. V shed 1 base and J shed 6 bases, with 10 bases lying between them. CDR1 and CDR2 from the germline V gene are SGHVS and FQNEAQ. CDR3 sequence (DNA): TGTGCCAGCAGCTTAGACAGGTTTCGCGAGCAGTACTTC. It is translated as CASSLDRFREQYF.

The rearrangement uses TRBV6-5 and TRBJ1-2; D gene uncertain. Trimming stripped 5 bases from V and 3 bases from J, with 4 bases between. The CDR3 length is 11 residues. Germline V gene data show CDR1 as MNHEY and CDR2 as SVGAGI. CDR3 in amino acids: CASSNYYGYTF. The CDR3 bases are TGTGCCAGCAGTAATTACTATGGCTACACCTTC.